This TCR beta chain was recorded in a study of siplizumab effects on memory and regulatory T cells. The study, taken as a whole, reports: Tracing alloreactive clones into unstimulated subsets worked for only a minor fraction of them. Mappable CD4+ clones that were alloreactive averaged 68.8% Treg-derived with siplizumab versus 25% to 30% in controls.

Germline assignment: CDR1 SEHNR and CDR2 FQNEAQ (reference sequence). V was trimmed by 2 bases and J by 6 bases, leaving 17 bases between them. The CDR3 consists of 16 residues. Per sample, 95,000 to 100,000 TCR templates underwent assay. This table comes from immunoSEQ multiplex PCR, and its TCRdb copy is limited to in-frame clones, with some not included. The sample carries roughly 100,000 clones, around 90% recorded once. On this clone: Its antigen is undetermined.

The TCR comes from a human donor in good health. The specimen was non-Treg CD4+ T cells sorted from blood. J is TRBJ2-1 and V is TRBV7-9; perhaps D is TRBD1 or TRBD2 (5 bases each). CDR3 sequence: CASSLPRDLTGNEQFF. The CDR3, as DNA: TGTGCCAGCAGCTTACCCCGGGACCTTACCGGCAATGAGCAGTTCTTC.